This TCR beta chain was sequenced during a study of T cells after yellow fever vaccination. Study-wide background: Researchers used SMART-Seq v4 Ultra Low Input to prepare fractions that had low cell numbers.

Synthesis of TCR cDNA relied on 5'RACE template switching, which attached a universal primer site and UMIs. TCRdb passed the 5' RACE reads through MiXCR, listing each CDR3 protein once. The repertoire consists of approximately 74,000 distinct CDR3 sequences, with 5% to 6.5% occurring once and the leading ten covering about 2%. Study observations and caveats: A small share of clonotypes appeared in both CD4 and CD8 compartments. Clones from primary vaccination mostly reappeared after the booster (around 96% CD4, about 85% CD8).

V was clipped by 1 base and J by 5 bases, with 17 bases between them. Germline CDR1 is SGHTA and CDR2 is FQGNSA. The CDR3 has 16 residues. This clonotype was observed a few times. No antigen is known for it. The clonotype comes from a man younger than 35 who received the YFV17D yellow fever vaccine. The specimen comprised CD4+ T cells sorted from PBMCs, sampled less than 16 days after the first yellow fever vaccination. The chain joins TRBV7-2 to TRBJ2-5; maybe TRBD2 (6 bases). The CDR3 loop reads CASSLVPSYREETQYF. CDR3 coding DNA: TGTGCCAGCAGCTTAGTGCCTAGCTATCGGGAGGAGACCCAGTACTTC.